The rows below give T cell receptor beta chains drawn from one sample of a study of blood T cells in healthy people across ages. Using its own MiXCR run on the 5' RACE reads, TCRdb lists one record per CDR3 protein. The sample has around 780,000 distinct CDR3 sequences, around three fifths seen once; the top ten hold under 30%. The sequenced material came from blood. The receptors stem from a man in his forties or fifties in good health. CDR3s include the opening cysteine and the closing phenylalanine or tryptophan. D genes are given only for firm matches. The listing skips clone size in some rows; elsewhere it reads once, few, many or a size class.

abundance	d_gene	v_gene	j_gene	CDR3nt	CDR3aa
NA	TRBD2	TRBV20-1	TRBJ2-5	TGCAGTGCTAGAGGCATCCGACGACTAGCGCGGAATAACCAAGAGACCCAGTACTTC	CSARGIRRLARNNQETQYF
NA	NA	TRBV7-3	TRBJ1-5	TGTGCCAGCAGCTTAGGGATGGGGGACAATGAGCATTTT	CASSLGMGDNEHF
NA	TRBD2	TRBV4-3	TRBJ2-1	TGCGCCAGCAGCCAAGATGTGTCTAGCGGTTCCTACAATGAGCAGTTCTTC	CASSQDVSSGSYNEQFF
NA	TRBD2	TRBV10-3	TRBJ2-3	TGTGCCAGCCTAGCGGACGGAGCGCAGTATTTT	CASLADGAQYF
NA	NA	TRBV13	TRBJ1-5	TGTGCCAGCAGCCCTAACCAAGGCGGCAATCAGCCCCAGCATTTT	CASSPNQGGNQPQHF
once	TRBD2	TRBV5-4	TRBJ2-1	TGTGCCAGCAGCTTGTCGCTAGCGGGAGTGGTTGAGCAGTTCTTC	CASSLSLAGVVEQFF
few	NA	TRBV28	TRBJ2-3	TGTGCCAGCAGTCCCCGGCGTATGCGCACAGATACGCAGTATTTT	CASSPRRMRTDTQYF
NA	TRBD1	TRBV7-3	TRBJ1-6	TGTGCCAGCAGCTTAGGTGCGGCAGGGGGGTCACCCCTCCACTTT	CASSLGAAGGSPLHF
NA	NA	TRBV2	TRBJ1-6	TGTGCCAGCAGAGAGGACGACTCCTATAATTCACCCCTCCACTTT	CASREDDSYNSPLHF
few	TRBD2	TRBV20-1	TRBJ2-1	TGCAGTGCTAGAGACGGGACTAGCGGGAGTGATGAGCAGTTCTTC	CSARDGTSGSDEQFF
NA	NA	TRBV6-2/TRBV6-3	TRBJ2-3	TGTGCCAGCAACCACAAGCAGGGTTCAGATACGCAGTATTTT	CASNHKQGSDTQYF